This TCR beta chain derives from a study of CXCR3-negative and CXCR3-positive naive CD8 T cells. Study-wide points: In CXCR3-positive naive cells, the TRB CDR3s were more hydrophobic than in CXCR3-negative naive cells. Fresh PBMCs were used in most assays, and CXCR3 expression partially decreased after cryopreservation.

Points on this clonotype: The antigen is not known.

Each TRB cDNA library was prepared by 5' RACE (with UMI labels). Following a re-call of the 5' RACE reads, TCRdb has one entry per CDR3 protein and lacks DNA. Its clone listing holds roughly 100,000 distinct CDR3 sequences. This clonotype was obtained from a human donor in good health. Some clones in this sample may be carry-over from other donors' samples. Sequencing used naive CXCR3+ CD8+ T cells from blood. Documented subset: CD45RO-CCR7+CD27+CD95- naive CD8+ T cells expressing CXCR3 (TNR3+).

CDR3 sequence: CASSQRGLTEAFF. The chain employs TRBV4-1 and TRBJ1-1; there is no DNA to check the TCRdb D call of TRBD1. The CDR3 covers 13 residues. Germline V CDR1 and CDR2: MGHRA, YSYEKL.